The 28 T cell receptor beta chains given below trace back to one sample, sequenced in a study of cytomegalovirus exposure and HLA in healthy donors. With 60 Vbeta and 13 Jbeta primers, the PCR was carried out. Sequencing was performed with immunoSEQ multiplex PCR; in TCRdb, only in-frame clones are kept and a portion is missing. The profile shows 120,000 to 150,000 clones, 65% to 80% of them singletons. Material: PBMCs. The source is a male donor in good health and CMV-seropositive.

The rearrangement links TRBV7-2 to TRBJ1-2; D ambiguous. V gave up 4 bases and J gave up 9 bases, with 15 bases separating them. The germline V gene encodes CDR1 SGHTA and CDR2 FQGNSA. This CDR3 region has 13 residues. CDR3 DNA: TGTGCCAGCAGCTCCACGGGGTCTAACCGCTACACCTTC. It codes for CASSSTGSNRYTF.

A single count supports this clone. As DNA, the CDR3 is TGTGCCAGCAGTTACTTGGGGGAGGGCCCCATATACGAGCAGTACTTC. Its protein is CASSYLGEGPIYEQYF. V and J are TRBV6-5 and TRBJ2-7; 7 nucleotides match TRBD2. This CDR3 is built from 16 residues. In germline, CDR1 is MNHEY, CDR2 SVGAGI. With 1 base clipped from V and 4 bases from J, the junction kept 10 bases outside the gene matches.

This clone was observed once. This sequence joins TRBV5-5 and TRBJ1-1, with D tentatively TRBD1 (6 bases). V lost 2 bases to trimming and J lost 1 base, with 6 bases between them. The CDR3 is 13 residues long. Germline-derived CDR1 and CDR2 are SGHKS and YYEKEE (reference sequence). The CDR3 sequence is CASSLQGNTEAFF. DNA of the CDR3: TGTGCCAGCAGCTTACAGGGGAACACTGAAGCTTTCTTT.

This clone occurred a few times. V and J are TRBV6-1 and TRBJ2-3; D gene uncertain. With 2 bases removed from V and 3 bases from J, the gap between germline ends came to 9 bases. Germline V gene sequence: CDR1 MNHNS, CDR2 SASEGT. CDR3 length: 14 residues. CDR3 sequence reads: CASSELIETDTQYF. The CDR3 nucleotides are TGTGCCAGCAGTGAACTAATAGAAACAGATACGCAGTATTTT.

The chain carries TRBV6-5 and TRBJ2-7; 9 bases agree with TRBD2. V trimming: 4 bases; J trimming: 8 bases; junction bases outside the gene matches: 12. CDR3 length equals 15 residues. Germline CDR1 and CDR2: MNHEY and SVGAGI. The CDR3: CASSSAWTSARQQYF. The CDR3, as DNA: TGTGCCAGCAGTTCCGCCTGGACTAGCGCCCGGCAGCAGTACTTC.

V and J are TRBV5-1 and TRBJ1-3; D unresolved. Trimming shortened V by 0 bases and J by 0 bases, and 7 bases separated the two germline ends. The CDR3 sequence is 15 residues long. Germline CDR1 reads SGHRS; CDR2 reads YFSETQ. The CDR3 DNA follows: TGCGCCAGCAGCTTGGTGGGGAGCTCTGGAAACACCATATATTTT. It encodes CASSLVGSSGNTIYF.

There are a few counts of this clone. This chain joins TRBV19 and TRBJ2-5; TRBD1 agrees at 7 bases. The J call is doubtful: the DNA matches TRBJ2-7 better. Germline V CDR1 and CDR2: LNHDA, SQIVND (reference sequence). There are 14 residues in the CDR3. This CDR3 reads CASSSRQGWSEQYF. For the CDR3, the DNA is TGTGCCAGTAGTTCTCGACAGGGTTGGAGCGAGCAGTACTTC.

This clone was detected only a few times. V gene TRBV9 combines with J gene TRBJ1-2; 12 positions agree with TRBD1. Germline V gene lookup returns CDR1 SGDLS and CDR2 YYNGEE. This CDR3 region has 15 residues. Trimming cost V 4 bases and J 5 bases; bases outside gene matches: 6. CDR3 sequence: CASSPWDRGLYGYTF. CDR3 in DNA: TGTGCCAGCAGCCCCTGGGACAGGGGGCTTTATGGCTACACCTTC.

CDR3: CASSFTGLAGDEQFF. In DNA form, the CDR3 reads TGTGCCAGCAGCTTTACCGGACTAGCCGGCGATGAGCAGTTCTTC. The J gene is TRBJ2-1, the V gene TRBV11-3, with 8 positions matching TRBD2. The CDR3 covers 15 residues. The V gene end was trimmed by 3 bases and the J gene end by 8 bases; junction bases not matched to a gene: 9. Germline CDR1 SGHNT, CDR2 YENEEA.

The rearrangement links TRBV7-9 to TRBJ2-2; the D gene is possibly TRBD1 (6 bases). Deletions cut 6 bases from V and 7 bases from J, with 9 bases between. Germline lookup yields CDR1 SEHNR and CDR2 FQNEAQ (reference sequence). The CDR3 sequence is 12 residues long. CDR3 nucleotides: TGTGCCAGCAGGAACAGGGACGGGGAGCTGTTTTTT. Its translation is CASRNRDGELFF.

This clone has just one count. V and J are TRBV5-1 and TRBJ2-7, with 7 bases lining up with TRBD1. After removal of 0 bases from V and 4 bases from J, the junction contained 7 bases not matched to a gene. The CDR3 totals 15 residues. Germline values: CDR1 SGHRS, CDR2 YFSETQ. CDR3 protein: CASSLEARGYYEQYF. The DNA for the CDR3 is TGCGCCAGCAGCTTGGAGGCCAGGGGGTATTACGAGCAGTACTTC.

Here the CDR3 DNA reads TGTGCCAGCAGCTTAGCTGCGACAGCTAACTATGGCTACACCTTC. Amino acid sequence: CASSLAATANYGYTF. V is TRBV7-2 and J is TRBJ1-2; TRBD1 might be the D (5 bases). CDR3 size: 15 residues. Trimming took 0 bases from V and 0 from J, leaving 8 bases between them. Germline CDR1 and CDR2: SGHTA and FQGNSA. The whole variable domain, remainder taken from reference TRBV7-2 and TRBJ1-2, is GAGVSQSPSNKVTEKGKDVELRCDPISGHTALYWYRQSLGQGLEFLIYFQGNSAPDKSGLPSDRFSAERTGGSVSTLTIQRTQQEDSAVYLCASSLAATANYGYTFGSGTRLTVV.

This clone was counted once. CDR3 DNA: TGTGCCAGCTCACCCGGGACAGGGAATAACTATGGCTACACCTTC. This sequence encodes CASSPGTGNNYGYTF. V and J are TRBV18 and TRBJ1-2; 9 nucleotides match TRBD1. The germline V gene encodes CDR1 KGHSH and CDR2 LQKENI. The CDR3 is made up of 15 amino acids. Germline trimming cut 3 bases from V and 1 base from J; bases unmatched to any gene: 3. Combining the CDR3 with reference TRBV18 and TRBJ1-2 gives the whole variable domain NAGVMQNPRHLVRRRGQEARLRCSPMKGHSHVYWYRQLPEEGLKFMVYLQKENIIDESGMPKERFSAEFPKEGPSILRIQQVVRGDSAAYFCASSPGTGNNYGYTFGSGTRLTVV.

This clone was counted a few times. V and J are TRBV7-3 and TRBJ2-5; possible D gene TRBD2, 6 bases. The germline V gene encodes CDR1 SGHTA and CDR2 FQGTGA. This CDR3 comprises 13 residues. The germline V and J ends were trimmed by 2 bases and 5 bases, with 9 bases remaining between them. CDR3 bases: TGTGCCAGCAGCTTACGGAGGGCGGAGACCCAGTACTTC. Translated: CASSLRRAETQYF.

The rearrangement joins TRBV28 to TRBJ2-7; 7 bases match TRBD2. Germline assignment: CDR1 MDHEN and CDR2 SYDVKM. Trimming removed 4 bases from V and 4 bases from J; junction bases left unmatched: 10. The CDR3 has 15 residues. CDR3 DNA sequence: TGTGCCAGCAGTTCCCCAGGACTAGATCCATACGAGCAGTACTTC. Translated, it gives CASSSPGLDPYEQYF.

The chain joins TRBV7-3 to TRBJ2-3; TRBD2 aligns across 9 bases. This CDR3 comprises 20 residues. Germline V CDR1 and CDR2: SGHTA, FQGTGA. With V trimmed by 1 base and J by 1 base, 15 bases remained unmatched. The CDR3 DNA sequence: TGTGCCAGCAGCTTAATTGGGACTAGCACATCCTTGGCTGGCACAGATACGCAGTATTTT. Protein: CASSLIGTSTSLAGTDTQYF.

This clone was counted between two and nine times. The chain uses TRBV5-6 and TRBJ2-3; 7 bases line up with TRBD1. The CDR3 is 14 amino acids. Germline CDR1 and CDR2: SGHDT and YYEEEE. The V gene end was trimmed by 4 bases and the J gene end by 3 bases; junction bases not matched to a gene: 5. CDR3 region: CASSATTGTDTQYF. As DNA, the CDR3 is TGTGCCAGCAGCGCCACGACAGGGACAGATACGCAGTATTTT.

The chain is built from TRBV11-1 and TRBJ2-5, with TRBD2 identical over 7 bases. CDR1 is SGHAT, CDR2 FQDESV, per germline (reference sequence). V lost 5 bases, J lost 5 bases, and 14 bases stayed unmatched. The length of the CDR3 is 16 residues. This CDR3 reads CASSRRLARQAETQYF. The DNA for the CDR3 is TGTGCCAGCAGCAGACGACTAGCCCGCCAGGCGGAGACCCAGTACTTC.

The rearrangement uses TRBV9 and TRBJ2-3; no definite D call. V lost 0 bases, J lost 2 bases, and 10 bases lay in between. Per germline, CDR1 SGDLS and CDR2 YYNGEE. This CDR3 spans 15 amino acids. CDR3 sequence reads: CASSVVGSSTDTQYF. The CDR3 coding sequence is TGTGCCAGCAGCGTAGTGGGTAGCTCCACAGATACGCAGTATTTT. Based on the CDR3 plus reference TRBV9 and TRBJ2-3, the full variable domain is DSGVTQTPKHLITATGQRVTLRCSPRSGDLSVYWYQQSLDQGLQFLIQYYNGEERAKGNILERFSAQQFPDLHSELNLSSLELGDSALYFCASSVVGSSTDTQYFGPGTRLTVL.

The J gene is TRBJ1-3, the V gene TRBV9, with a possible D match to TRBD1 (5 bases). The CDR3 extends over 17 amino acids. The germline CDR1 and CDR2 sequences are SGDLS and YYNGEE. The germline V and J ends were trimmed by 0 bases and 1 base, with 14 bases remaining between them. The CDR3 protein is CASSVVAGKGSGNTIYF. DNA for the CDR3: TGTGCCAGCAGCGTAGTGGCAGGGAAAGGGTCTGGAAACACCATATATTTT.

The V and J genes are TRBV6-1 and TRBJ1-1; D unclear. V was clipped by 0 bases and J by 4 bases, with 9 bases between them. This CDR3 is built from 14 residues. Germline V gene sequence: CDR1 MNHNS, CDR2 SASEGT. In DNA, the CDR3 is TGTGCCAGCAGTGAAGCGATACAGTTCACTGAAGCTTTCTTT. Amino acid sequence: CASSEAIQFTEAFF.

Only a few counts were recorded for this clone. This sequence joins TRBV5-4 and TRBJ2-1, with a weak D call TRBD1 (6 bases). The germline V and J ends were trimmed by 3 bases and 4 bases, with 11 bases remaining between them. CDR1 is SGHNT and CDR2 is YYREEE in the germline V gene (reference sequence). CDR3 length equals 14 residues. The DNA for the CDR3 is TGTGCCAGCAGCTCGACAGGCCCTTACAATGAGCAGTTCTTC. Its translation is CASSSTGPYNEQFF.

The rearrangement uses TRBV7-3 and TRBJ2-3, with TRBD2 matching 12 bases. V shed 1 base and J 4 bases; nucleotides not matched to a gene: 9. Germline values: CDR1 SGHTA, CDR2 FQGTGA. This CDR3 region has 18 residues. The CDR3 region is CASSLKPLGLAGADTQYF. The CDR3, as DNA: TGTGCCAGCAGCTTAAAGCCGCTGGGACTAGCGGGCGCAGATACGCAGTATTTT. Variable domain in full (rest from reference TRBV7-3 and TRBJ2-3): GAGVSQTPSNKVTEKGKYVELRCDPISGHTALYWYRQSLGQGPEFLIYFQGTGAADDSGLPNDRFFAVRPEGSVSTLKIQRTERGDSAVYLCASSLKPLGLAGADTQYFGPGTRLTVL.

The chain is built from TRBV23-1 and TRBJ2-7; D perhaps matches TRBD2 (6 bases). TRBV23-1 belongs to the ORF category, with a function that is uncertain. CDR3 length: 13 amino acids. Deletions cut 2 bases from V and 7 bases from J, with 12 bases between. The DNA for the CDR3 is TGCGCCAGCAGTCAAGAGGAGGGGCGGGAGCAGTACTTC. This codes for CASSQEEGREQYF.

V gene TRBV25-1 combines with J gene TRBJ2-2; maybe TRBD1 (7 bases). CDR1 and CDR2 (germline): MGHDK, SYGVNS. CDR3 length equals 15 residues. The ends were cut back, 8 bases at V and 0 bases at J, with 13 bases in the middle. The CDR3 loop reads CASDGGTANTGELFF. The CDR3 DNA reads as TGTGCCAGCGACGGAGGGACAGCGAACACCGGGGAGCTGTTTTTT. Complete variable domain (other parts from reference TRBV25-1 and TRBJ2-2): EADIYQTPRYLVIGTGKKITLECSQTMGHDKMYWYQQDPGMELHLIHYSYGVNSTEKGDLSSESTVSRIRTEHFPLTLESARPSHTSQYLCASDGGTANTGELFFGEGSRLTVL.

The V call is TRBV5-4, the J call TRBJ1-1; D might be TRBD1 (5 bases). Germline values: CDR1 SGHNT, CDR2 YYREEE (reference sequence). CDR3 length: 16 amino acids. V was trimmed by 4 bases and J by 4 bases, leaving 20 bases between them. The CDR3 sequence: CASSRIPGSDSTEAFF. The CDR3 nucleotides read TGTGCCAGCAGCCGGATCCCAGGGTCGGATAGCACTGAAGCTTTCTTT.

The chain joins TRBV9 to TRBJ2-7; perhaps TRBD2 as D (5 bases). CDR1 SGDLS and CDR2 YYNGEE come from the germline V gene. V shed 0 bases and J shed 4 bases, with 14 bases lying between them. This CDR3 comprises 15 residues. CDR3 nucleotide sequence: TGTGCCAGCAGCGTAGATTACGGACTTGCTTACGAGCAGTACTTC. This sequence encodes CASSVDYGLAYEQYF.

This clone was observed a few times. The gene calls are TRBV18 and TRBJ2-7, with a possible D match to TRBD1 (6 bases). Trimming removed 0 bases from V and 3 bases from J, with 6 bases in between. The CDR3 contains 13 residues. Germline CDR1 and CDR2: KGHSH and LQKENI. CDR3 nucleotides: TGTGCCAGCTCACCACCAGGGGGCTACGAGCAGTACTTC. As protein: CASSPPGGYEQYF.